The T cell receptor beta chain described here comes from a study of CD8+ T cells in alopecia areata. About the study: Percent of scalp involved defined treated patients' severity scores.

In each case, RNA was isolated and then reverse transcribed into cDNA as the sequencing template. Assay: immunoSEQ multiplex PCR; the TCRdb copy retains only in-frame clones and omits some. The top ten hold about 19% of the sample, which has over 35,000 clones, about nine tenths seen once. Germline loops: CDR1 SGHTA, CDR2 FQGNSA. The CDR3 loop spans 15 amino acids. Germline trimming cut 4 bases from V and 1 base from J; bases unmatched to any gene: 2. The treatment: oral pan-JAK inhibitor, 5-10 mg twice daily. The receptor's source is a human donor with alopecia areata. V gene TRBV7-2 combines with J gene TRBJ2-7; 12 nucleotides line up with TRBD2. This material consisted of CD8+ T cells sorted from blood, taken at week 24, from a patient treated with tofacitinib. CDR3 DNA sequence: TGTGCCAGCAGCTACGGACTAGCGGGGTCCTACGAGCAGTACTTC. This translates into CASSYGLAGSYEQYF. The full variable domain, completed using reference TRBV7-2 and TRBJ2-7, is GAGVSQSPSNKVTEKGKDVELRCDPISGHTALYWYRQSLGQGLEFLIYFQGNSAPDKSGLPSDRFSAERTGGSVSTLTIQRTQQEDSAVYLCASSYGLAGSYEQYFGPGTRLTVT.